These T cell receptor beta chains were read from a single sample in a study of beta chain features in type 1 diabetes. Generated by immunoSEQ multiplex PCR, the TCRdb table keeps only in-frame clones and is missing some. The repertoire has hundreds of thousands of clones, roughly 16% of them found once; the top ten carry about 0.093%. Sequencing used naive CD4+ T cells from blood. Every receptor here comes from a man between 18 and 29 years old in good health. Each CDR3 is given with its conserved first and last residue. A D gene is named only where the DNA matches it firmly. Clone size is not always given. Where it is, it says once, few, many or a class for expanded clones.

j_gene: TRBJ2-2; v_gene: TRBV30; len: 13; d_gene: NA; abundance: NA; CDR3nt: TGTGCCTGGAGGTACGGGAACACCGGGGAGCTGTTTTTT; CDR3aa: CAWRYGNTGELFF
j_gene: TRBJ2-2; v_gene: TRBV9; len: 16; d_gene: TRBD2; abundance: NA; CDR3nt: TGTGCCAGCAGCGTAGCATCTAGCGGAAGCACCGGGGAGCTGTTTTTT; CDR3aa: CASSVASSGSTGELFF
j_gene: TRBJ2-1; v_gene: TRBV7-9; len: 14; d_gene: NA; abundance: once; CDR3nt: TGTGCCAGCAGCTTGGGCGGTACCTACAATGAGCAGTTCTTC; CDR3aa: CASSLGGTYNEQFF
j_gene: TRBJ2-7; v_gene: TRBV15; len: 16; d_gene: TRBD2; abundance: few; CDR3nt: TGTGCCACCAGCAGAGACCTCCTAGCGGGAGGCTACGAGCAGTACTTC; CDR3aa: CATSRDLLAGGYEQYF
j_gene: TRBJ2-7; v_gene: TRBV27; len: 13; d_gene: NA; abundance: NA; CDR3nt: TGTGCCAGCAGTCGGCAGAGCTCCTACGAGCAGTACTTC; CDR3aa: CASSRQSSYEQYF
j_gene: TRBJ1-3; v_gene: TRBV19; len: 16; d_gene: TRBD1; abundance: NA; CDR3nt: TGTGCCAGTAGTCCCGGGACAGGGAGCTCTGGAAACACCATATATTTT; CDR3aa: CASSPGTGSSGNTIYF
j_gene: TRBJ2-7; v_gene: TRBV7-2; len: 13; d_gene: NA; abundance: NA; CDR3nt: TGTGCCAGCAGCCCGCTAGCGACCTACGAGCAGTACTTC; CDR3aa: CASSPLATYEQYF
j_gene: TRBJ2-4; v_gene: TRBV2; len: 11; d_gene: NA; abundance: NA; CDR3nt: TGTGCCAGCAGACCCTGGGACATTCAGTACTTC; CDR3aa: CASRPWDIQYF
j_gene: TRBJ2-1; v_gene: TRBV5-4; len: 14; d_gene: NA; abundance: few; CDR3nt: TGTGCCAGCAGCTTGGGTAAGGGAGGCAATGAGCAGTTCTTC; CDR3aa: CASSLGKGGNEQFF
j_gene: TRBJ1-2; v_gene: TRBV28; len: 16; d_gene: NA; abundance: NA; CDR3nt: TGTGCCAGCAGTTTAGCCCGCGGGGGGCCCAACTATGGCTACACCTTC; CDR3aa: CASSLARGGPNYGYTF
j_gene: TRBJ1-2; v_gene: TRBV28; len: 12; d_gene: NA; abundance: few; CDR3nt: TGTGCCAGCAGTTTCCAAACCCATGGCTACACCTTC; CDR3aa: CASSFQTHGYTF
j_gene: TRBJ2-7; v_gene: TRBV4-1; len: 18; d_gene: TRBD2; abundance: few; CDR3nt: TGCGCCAGCAGCCAATTCCCGGGACTAGCGGAGACACCGTTAGGGCAGTACTTC; CDR3aa: CASSQFPGLAETPLGQYF
j_gene: TRBJ1-1; v_gene: TRBV9; len: 12; d_gene: NA; abundance: few; CDR3nt: TGTGCCAGCAGCGTAGAAGGGGTTGAAGCTTTCTTT; CDR3aa: CASSVEGVEAFF
j_gene: TRBJ1-3; v_gene: TRBV9; len: 15; d_gene: NA; abundance: NA; CDR3nt: TGTGCCAGCAGCGTATTAGGGAATTCTGGAAACACCATATATTTT; CDR3aa: CASSVLGNSGNTIYF
j_gene: TRBJ2-7; v_gene: TRBV11-1; len: 16; d_gene: NA; abundance: NA; CDR3nt: TGTGCCAGCAGCGCCAAGGGGCTAAAGGGATCCTACGAGCAGTACTTC; CDR3aa: CASSAKGLKGSYEQYF
j_gene: TRBJ2-7; v_gene: TRBV5-4; len: 15; d_gene: TRBD1; abundance: few; CDR3nt: TGTGCCAGCAGCCGGGGACAGGCCAAACTCTACGAGCAGTACTTC; CDR3aa: CASSRGQAKLYEQYF
j_gene: TRBJ2-4; v_gene: TRBV5-1; len: 13; d_gene: NA; abundance: few; CDR3nt: TGCGCCAGCAGCTTGCGGATACGGGATCGGCAGTACTTC; CDR3aa: CASSLRIRDRQYF
j_gene: TRBJ1-5; v_gene: TRBV30; len: 18; d_gene: NA; abundance: NA; CDR3nt: TGTGCCTGGAGTAGAGCCAGGACTTTAGTTGAATGGAATCAGCCCCAGCATTTT; CDR3aa: CAWSRARTLVEWNQPQHF
j_gene: TRBJ2-5; v_gene: TRBV30; len: 16; d_gene: TRBD2; abundance: few; CDR3nt: TGTGCCTGGAGTAAGGGACTAGCGCCCCTCCAAGAGACCCAGTACTTC; CDR3aa: CAWSKGLAPLQETQYF
j_gene: TRBJ1-4; v_gene: TRBV5-6; len: 13; d_gene: TRBD1; abundance: few; CDR3nt: TGTGCCAGCAGCTTTGGGACAGATGAAAAACTGTTTTTT; CDR3aa: CASSFGTDEKLFF
j_gene: TRBJ2-5; v_gene: TRBV7-2; len: 10; d_gene: NA; abundance: NA; CDR3nt: TGTGCCAGCGGGGTTGGGACCCAGTACTTC; CDR3aa: CASGVGTQYF
j_gene: TRBJ2-3; v_gene: TRBV4-1; len: 18; d_gene: NA; abundance: NA; CDR3nt: TGCGCCAGCAGCCCCCGTCGAGTTCCGGGTGGTTACACAGATACGCAGTATTTT; CDR3aa: CASSPRRVPGGYTDTQYF
j_gene: TRBJ1-2; v_gene: TRBV5-4; len: 13; d_gene: NA; abundance: NA; CDR3nt: TGTGCCAGCAGCGCCAAGGGCCCTTATGGCTACACCTTC; CDR3aa: CASSAKGPYGYTF
j_gene: TRBJ2-7; v_gene: TRBV28; len: 14; d_gene: NA; abundance: few; CDR3nt: TGTGCCAGCAGTTCCTTGTCCAGGTCTTACGAGCAGTACTTC; CDR3aa: CASSSLSRSYEQYF
j_gene: TRBJ2-7; v_gene: TRBV4-3; len: 16; d_gene: NA; abundance: NA; CDR3nt: TGCGCCAGCAGCCAGCTGACAGCTAGTAGCTCCTACGAGCAGTACTTC; CDR3aa: CASSQLTASSSYEQYF
j_gene: TRBJ1-6; v_gene: TRBV2; len: 15; d_gene: NA; abundance: few; CDR3nt: TGTGCCAGCGGGACCGACAGCTCCTATAATTCACCCCTCCACTTT; CDR3aa: CASGTDSSYNSPLHF
j_gene: TRBJ2-6; v_gene: TRBV7-3; len: 16; d_gene: NA; abundance: NA; CDR3nt: TGTGCCAGCAGCTTTACCGCAGGGGTAGGGGCCAACGTCCTGACTTTC; CDR3aa: CASSFTAGVGANVLTF
j_gene: TRBJ2-7; v_gene: TRBV18; len: 14; d_gene: TRBD1; abundance: NA; CDR3nt: TGTGCCAGCTCACCGGGACAGGAGCCCCCCGGTCAGTACTTC; CDR3aa: CASSPGQEPPGQYF
j_gene: TRBJ1-2; v_gene: TRBV7-9; len: 16; d_gene: TRBD1; abundance: few; CDR3nt: TGTGCCAGCAGCATACTAGACAGGGAGAACCTCTATGGCTACACCTTC; CDR3aa: CASSILDRENLYGYTF
j_gene: TRBJ1-2; v_gene: TRBV9; len: 14; d_gene: NA; abundance: few; CDR3nt: TGTGCCAGCAGCGTAGACCAAGGGCCCTATTCCTACACCTTC; CDR3aa: CASSVDQGPYSYTF
j_gene: TRBJ2-1; v_gene: TRBV19; len: 15; d_gene: NA; abundance: few; CDR3nt: TGTGCCAGTAGTATACAGAGGTTGGACTACAATGAGCAGTTCTTC; CDR3aa: CASSIQRLDYNEQFF
j_gene: TRBJ2-1; v_gene: TRBV7-6; len: 16; d_gene: NA; abundance: NA; CDR3nt: TGTGCCAGCACCCTCAGGACCAGGGGGGAGGACAATGAGCAGTTCTTC; CDR3aa: CASTLRTRGEDNEQFF
j_gene: TRBJ2-3; v_gene: TRBV5-4; len: 15; d_gene: TRBD1; abundance: few; CDR3nt: TGTGCCAGCAGCATAGGGACAGGGGGCACAGATACGCAGTATTTT; CDR3aa: CASSIGTGGTDTQYF
j_gene: TRBJ2-1; v_gene: TRBV9; len: 13; d_gene: NA; abundance: NA; CDR3nt: TGTGCCAGCAGCGTAGCATGGGGGAATGAGCAGTTCTTC; CDR3aa: CASSVAWGNEQFF
j_gene: TRBJ2-7; v_gene: TRBV7-8; len: 14; d_gene: TRBD2; abundance: NA; CDR3nt: TGTGCCAGCAGCGACGCCACTAGCGGGAGAAAGCAGTACTTC; CDR3aa: CASSDATSGRKQYF
j_gene: TRBJ2-7; v_gene: TRBV7-3; len: 11; d_gene: NA; abundance: few; CDR3nt: TGTGCCAGCAGCTCCGCCGACGAGCAGTACTTC; CDR3aa: CASSSADEQYF
j_gene: TRBJ2-2; v_gene: TRBV29-1; len: 15; d_gene: TRBD1; abundance: NA; CDR3nt: TGCAGCGTTAAAACCCCGGGACAGGGGGCCGGGGAGCTGTTTTTT; CDR3aa: CSVKTPGQGAGELFF
j_gene: TRBJ1-1; v_gene: TRBV25-1; len: 16; d_gene: TRBD1; abundance: NA; CDR3nt: TGTGCCAGCAGCTCTAAGGGGACAGGGGGGTACACTGAAGCTTTCTTT; CDR3aa: CASSSKGTGGYTEAFF
j_gene: TRBJ2-7; v_gene: TRBV20-1; len: 11; d_gene: NA; abundance: NA; CDR3nt: TGCAGTGCCGGTAGGGGCTACGAGCAGTACTTC; CDR3aa: CSAGRGYEQYF
j_gene: TRBJ2-5; v_gene: TRBV4-1; len: 15; d_gene: NA; abundance: few; CDR3nt: TGCGCCAGCAGCCAGTTGGGTGTGGGCCAAGAGACCCAGTACTTC; CDR3aa: CASSQLGVGQETQYF